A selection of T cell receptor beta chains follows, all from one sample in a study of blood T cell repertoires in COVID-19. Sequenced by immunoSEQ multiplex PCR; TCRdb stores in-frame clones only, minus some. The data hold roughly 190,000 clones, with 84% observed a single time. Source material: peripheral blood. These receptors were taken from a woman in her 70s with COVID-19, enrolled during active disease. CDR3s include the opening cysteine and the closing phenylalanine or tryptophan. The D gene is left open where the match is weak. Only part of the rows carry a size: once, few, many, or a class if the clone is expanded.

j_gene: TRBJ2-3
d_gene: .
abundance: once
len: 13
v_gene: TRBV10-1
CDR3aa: CASSLRTADTQYF
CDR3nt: TGCGCCAGCAGCCTTAGGACTGCAGATACGCAGTATTTT

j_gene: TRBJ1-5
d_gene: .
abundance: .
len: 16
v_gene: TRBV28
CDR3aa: CASSLAGFMGDQPQHF
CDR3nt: TGTGCCAGCAGCCTCGCGGGGTTTATGGGGGATCAGCCCCAGCATTTT

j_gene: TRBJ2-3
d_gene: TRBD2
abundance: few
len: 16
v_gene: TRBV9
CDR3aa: CASSVEAGARTDTQYF
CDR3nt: TGTGCCAGCAGCGTAGAAGCGGGGGCCCGCACAGATACGCAGTATTTT

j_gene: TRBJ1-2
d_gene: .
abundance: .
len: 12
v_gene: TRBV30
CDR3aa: CAWSVPAGGYTF
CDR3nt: TGTGCCTGGAGTGTACCGGCGGGCGGCTACACCTTC

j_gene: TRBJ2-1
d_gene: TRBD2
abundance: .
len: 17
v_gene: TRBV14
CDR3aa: CASSLPLTSAGDSEQFF
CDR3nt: TGTGCCAGCAGCCTACCCTTGACTAGCGCGGGGGATTCAGAGCAGTTCTTC

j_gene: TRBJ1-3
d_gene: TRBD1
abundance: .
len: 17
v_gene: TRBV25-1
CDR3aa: CASSALGQGKGGNTIYF
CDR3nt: TGTGCCAGCAGTGCGTTGGGACAGGGGAAAGGGGGAAACACCATATATTTT

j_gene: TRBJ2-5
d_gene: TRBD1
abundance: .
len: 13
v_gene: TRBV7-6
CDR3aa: CASSLGQDRTQYF
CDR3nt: TGTGCCAGCAGCTTGGGACAGGACCGGACCCAGTACTTC

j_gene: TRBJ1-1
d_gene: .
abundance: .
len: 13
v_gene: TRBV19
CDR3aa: CASTTEMNTEAFF
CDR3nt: TGTGCCAGTACAACAGAGATGAACACTGAAGCTTTCTTT

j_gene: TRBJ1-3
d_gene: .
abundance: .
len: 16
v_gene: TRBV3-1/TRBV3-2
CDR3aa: CASSQGTGRAGNTIYF
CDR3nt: TGTGCCAGCAGCCAAGGAACGGGAAGGGCTGGAAACACCATATATTTT

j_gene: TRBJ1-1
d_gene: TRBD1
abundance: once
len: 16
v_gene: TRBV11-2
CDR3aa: CASSLGAGGVGTEAFF
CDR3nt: TGTGCCAGCAGCTTAGGAGCAGGGGGAGTTGGCACTGAAGCTTTCTTT

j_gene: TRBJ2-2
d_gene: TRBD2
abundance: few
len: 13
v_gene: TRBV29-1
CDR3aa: CSVSGITTGELFF
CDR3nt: TGCAGCGTTAGCGGGATTACCACCGGGGAGCTGTTTTTT

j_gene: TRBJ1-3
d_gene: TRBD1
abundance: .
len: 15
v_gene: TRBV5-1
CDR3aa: CASSYSGQGGNTIYF
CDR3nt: TGCGCCAGCAGCTATTCGGGACAGGGGGGAAACACCATATATTTT

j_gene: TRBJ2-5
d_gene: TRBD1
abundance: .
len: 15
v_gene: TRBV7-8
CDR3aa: CASSIQQGVQETQYF
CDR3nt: TGTGCCAGCAGCATCCAACAGGGGGTTCAAGAGACCCAGTACTTC

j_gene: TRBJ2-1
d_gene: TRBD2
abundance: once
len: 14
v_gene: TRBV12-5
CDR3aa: CASGHSGGNNEQFF
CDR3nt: TGTGCTAGTGGTCATAGCGGGGGGAACAATGAGCAGTTCTTC

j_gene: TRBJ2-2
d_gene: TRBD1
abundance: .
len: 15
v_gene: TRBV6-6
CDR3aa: CASSYGDRGTGELFF
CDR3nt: TGTGCCAGCAGTTACGGGGACAGGGGAACCGGGGAGCTGTTTTTT

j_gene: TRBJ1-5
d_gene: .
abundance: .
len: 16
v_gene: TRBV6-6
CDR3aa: CASSYLGGYSNQPQHF
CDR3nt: TGTGCCAGCAGTTACTTGGGGGGATATAGCAATCAGCCCCAGCATTTT

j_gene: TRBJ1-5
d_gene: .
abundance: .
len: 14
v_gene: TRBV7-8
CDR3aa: CASSLVQGSQPQHF
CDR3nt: TGTGCCAGCAGCTTAGTCCAGGGAAGTCAGCCCCAGCATTTT

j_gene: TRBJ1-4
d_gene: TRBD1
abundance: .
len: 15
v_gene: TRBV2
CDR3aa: CASRPTPTGAGKLFF
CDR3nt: TGTGCCAGCAGACCGACTCCGACAGGGGCGGGAAAACTGTTTTTT

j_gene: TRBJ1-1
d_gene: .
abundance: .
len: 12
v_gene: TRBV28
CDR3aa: CASSSGITEAFF
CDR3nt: TGTGCCAGCAGTTCCGGGATCACTGAAGCTTTCTTT

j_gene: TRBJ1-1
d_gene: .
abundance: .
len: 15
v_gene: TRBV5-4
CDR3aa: CASSRRGPMNTEAFF
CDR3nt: TGTGCCAGCAGCCGGAGGGGACCAATGAACACTGAAGCTTTCTTT

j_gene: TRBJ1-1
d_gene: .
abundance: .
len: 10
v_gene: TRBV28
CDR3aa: CASRAFEAFF
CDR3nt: TGTGCCAGCAGGGCCTTTGAAGCTTTCTTT

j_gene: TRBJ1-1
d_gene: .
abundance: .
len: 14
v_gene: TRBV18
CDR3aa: CASSPYRDNTEAFF
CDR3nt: TGTGCCAGCTCACCCTACAGGGACAACACTGAAGCTTTCTTT

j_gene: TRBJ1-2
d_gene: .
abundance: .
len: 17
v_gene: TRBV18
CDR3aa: CASSPRTATTREDGYTF
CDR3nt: TGTGCCAGCTCACCGAGGACGGCAACAACGAGGGAGGATGGCTACACCTTC

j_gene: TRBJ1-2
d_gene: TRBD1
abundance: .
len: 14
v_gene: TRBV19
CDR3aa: CASSTRQGAHGYTF
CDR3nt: TGTGCCAGTAGTACGAGACAGGGGGCGCATGGCTACACCTTC

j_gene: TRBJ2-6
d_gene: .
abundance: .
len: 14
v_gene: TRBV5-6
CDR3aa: CASSTGSGANVLTF
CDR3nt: TGTGCCAGCAGTACCGGCTCTGGGGCCAACGTCCTGACTTTC

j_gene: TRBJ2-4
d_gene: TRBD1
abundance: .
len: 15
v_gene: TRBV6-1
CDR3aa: CASNKGQAGMDIQYF
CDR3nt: TGTGCCAGCAATAAAGGACAGGCGGGTATGGACATTCAGTACTTC

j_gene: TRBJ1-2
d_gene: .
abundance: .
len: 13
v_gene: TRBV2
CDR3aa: CASSVSGNYGYTF
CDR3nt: TGTGCCAGCAGTGTATCGGGGAACTATGGCTACACCTTC

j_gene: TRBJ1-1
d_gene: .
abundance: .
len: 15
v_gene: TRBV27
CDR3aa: CASSRLGGPNTEAFF
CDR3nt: TGTGCCAGCAGTCGCTTGGGGGGGCCGAACACTGAAGCTTTCTTT

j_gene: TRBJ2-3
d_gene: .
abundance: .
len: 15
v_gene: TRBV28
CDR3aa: CASSLSRPSTDTQYF
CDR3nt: TGTGCCAGCAGTTTGTCCCGTCCTAGCACAGATACGCAGTATTTT

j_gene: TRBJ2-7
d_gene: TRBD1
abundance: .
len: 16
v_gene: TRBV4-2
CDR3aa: CASSQVERDRAYEQYF
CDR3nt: TGTGCCAGCAGCCAAGTGGAGCGTGACAGGGCCTACGAGCAGTACTTC

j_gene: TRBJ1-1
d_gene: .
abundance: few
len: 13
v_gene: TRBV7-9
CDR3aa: CASSLSRDGRTFF
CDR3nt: TGTGCCAGCAGCTTAAGCAGGGATGGGCGGACTTTCTTT

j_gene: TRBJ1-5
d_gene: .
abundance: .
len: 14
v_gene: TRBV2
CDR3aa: CASSEEGGAQPQHF
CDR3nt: TGTGCCAGCAGTGAAGAGGGCGGGGCTCAGCCCCAGCATTTT

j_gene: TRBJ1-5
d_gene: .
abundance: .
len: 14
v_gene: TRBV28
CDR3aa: CASRTTPSNQPQHF
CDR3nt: TGTGCCAGCAGAACCACACCTAGCAATCAGCCCCAGCATTTT

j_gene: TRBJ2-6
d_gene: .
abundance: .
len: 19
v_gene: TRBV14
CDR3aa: CASSQDYRDSHSGANVLTF
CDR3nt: TGTGCCAGCAGCCAAGACTATCGGGACTCGCACTCTGGGGCCAACGTCCTGACTTTC

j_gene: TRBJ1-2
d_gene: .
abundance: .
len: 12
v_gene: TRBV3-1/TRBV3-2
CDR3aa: CASSQGDWGYTF
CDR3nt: TGTGCCAGCAGCCAAGGCGATTGGGGCTACACCTTC

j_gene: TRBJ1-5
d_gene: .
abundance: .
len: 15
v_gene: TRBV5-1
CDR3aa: CASSLEGGGNQPQHF
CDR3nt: TGCGCCAGCAGCTTGGAAGGGGGAGGCAATCAGCCCCAGCATTTT

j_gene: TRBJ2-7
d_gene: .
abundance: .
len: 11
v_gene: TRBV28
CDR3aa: CASSRGYEQYF
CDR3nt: TGTGCCAGCAGTCGGGGCTACGAGCAGTACTTC

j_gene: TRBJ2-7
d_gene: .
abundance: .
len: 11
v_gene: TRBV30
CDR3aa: CAWGSSYEQYF
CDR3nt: TGTGCCTGGGGGAGCTCCTACGAGCAGTACTTC

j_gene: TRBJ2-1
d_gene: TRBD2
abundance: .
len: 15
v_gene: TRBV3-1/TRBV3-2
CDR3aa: CASSRTSGRKNEQFF
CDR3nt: TGTGCCAGCAGTCGGACTAGCGGGAGGAAAAATGAGCAGTTCTTC

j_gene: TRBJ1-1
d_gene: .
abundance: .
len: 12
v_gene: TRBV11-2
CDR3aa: CASSPTDTEAFF
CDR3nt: TGTGCCAGCAGCCCAACAGACACTGAAGCTTTCTTT

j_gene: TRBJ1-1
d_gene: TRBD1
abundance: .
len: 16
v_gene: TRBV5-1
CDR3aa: CASSLSSTGWDTEAFF
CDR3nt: TGCGCCAGCAGCTTGTCCTCGACAGGGTGGGACACTGAAGCTTTCTTT

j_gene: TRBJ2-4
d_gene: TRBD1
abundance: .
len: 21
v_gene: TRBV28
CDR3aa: CASSLNLNRGNIMTPRGIQYF
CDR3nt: TGTGCCAGCAGTTTGAATTTGAACAGGGGGAATATCATGACTCCCCGGGGCATTCAGTACTTC

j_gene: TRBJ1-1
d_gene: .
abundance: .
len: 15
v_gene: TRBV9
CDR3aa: CASSVFGRGNTEAFF
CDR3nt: TGTGCCAGCAGCGTTTTCGGGAGGGGGAACACTGAAGCTTTCTTT

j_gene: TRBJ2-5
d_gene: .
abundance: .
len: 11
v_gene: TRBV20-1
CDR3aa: CSARNSGTQYF
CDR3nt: TGCAGTGCTAGAAACTCTGGGACCCAGTACTTC

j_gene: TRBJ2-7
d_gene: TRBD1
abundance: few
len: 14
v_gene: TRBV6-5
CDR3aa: CASSLSGGQPEQYF
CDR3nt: TGTGCCAGCAGTCTATCAGGGGGACAACCCGAGCAGTACTTC

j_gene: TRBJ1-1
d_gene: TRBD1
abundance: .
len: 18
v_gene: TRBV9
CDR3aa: CASSASLGTANSNTEAFF
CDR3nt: TGTGCCAGCAGCGCCTCCTTAGGGACAGCAAACTCGAACACTGAAGCTTTCTTT

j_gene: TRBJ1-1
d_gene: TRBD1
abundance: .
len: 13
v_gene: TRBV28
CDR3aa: CASSGQGATEAFF
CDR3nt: TGTGCCAGCAGCGGACAGGGAGCCACTGAAGCTTTCTTT

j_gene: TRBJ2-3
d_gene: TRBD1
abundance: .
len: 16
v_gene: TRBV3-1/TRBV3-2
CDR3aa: CASSQVRRQGRIHQYF
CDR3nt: TGTGCCAGCAGCCAAGTAAGGAGACAGGGAAGAATCCATCAGTATTTT

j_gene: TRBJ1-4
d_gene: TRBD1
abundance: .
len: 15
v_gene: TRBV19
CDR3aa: CARGERTGREEKLFF
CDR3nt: TGTGCCAGGGGAGAAAGGACAGGGAGGGAGGAAAAACTGTTTTTT

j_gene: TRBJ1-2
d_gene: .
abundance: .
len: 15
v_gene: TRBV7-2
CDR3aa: CASSTTDSPFYGYTF
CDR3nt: TGTGCCAGCAGCACGACGGACAGCCCGTTCTATGGCTACACCTTC

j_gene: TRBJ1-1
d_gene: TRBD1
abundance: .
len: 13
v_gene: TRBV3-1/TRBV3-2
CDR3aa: CASSLGQGTEAFF
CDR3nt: TGTGCCAGCAGCCTGGGACAGGGGACTGAAGCTTTCTTT

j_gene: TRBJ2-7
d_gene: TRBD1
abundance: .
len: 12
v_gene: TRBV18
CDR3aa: CASSRDRDSKYF
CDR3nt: TGTGCCAGCTCCCGAGACCGGGACAGCAAATACTTC

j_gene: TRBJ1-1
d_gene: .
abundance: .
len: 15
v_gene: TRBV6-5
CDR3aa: CASSPFRGYSAEAFF
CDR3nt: TGTGCCAGCAGTCCTTTCCGGGGGTACAGCGCTGAAGCTTTCTTT

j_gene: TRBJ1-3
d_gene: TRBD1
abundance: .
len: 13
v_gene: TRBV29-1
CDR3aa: CSGRDRGRNTIYF
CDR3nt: TGCAGCGGTCGGGACAGGGGAAGAAACACCATATATTTT

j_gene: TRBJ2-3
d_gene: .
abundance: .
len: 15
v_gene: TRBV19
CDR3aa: CASSSPQGTTDTQYF
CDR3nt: TGTGCCAGTAGTTCTCCACAGGGGACTACAGATACGCAGTATTTT

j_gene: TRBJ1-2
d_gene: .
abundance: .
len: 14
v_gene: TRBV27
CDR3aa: CASSFSAANYGYTF
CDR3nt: TGTGCCAGCAGTTTTTCTGCAGCTAACTATGGCTACACCTTC

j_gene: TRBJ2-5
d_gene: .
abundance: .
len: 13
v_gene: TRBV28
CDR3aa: CASSPRDRETQYF
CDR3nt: TGTGCCAGCAGTCCAAGAGACAGGGAGACCCAGTACTTC